The T cell receptor beta chain described here comes from a study of cytomegalovirus exposure and HLA in healthy donors. The CDR3 has 14 residues. Germline V gene sequence: CDR1 LNHDA, CDR2 SQIVND (reference sequence). Use of 60 Vbeta and 13 Jbeta primers characterized the PCR. Clones were read by immunoSEQ multiplex PCR, and TCRdb kept only the in-frame ones, dropping some. The sample lists under 150,000 clones; 75% to 90% were seen once. Worth noting for this clone: The antigen remains unidentified. The germline gene is not matched at one end of the junction; a read error may be the cause. Other nucleotide sequences from this sample produce the same CDR3.

Study conclusions and caveats: An Asian-associated ancestry cluster reportedly showed fewer N-insertions than the roughly 700-donor mean in a later analysis. No immune exposure information besides CMV serostatus was available. Cytomegalovirus status was reportedly diagnosed by the classifier with high specificity and sensitivity.

The TCR originated in a young woman in good health and CMV-seropositive. Input material: PBMCs. The J gene is TRBJ1-4, the V gene TRBV19; 8 bases are a match to TRBD1. CDR3 in amino acids: CASRGPATNEKLFF. The CDR3 DNA sequence: TGCGCCAGCAGGGGGCCAGCAACTAATGAAAAACTGTTTTTT.